Shown below are 27 T cell receptor beta chains from a single sample sequenced in a study of control samples from healthy donors and cancer patients (dated by TCRdb to the early 2020s). Libraries were prepared through the immunoSEQ multiplex PCR assay. Imported from immuneACCESS, the table was reduced by TCRdb to in-frame sequences with V and J called. These copies leave out some clones; in studies compared against another copy, an unresolved V gene accounts for under half, and the cause of the remainder is not known. A total of about 410,000 clones appear in this sample, approximately 92% of them only once. The leading ten clones occupy around 6.8% of the sample. Source material: PBMCs. The receptors were gathered from a man aged 35 to 55 with head and neck cancer.

The V and J genes are TRBV5-8 and TRBJ2-3, with unresolved D. Trimming left V 4 bases short and J 6 bases short, with 12 bases between. Per germline, CDR1 SGHTS and CDR2 YDEGEE. The CDR3 runs 13 residues. The CDR3 here is CASSPPQLDTQYF. In nucleotides, the CDR3 is TGTGCCAGCAGCCCCCCCCAACTTGATACGCAGTATTTT.

This clone has just one count. The chain links TRBV19 to TRBJ1-5; a weak D match, TRBD1 (6 bases). Trimming shortened V by 6 bases and J by 4 bases, and 19 bases separated the two germline ends. The CDR3 has 16 amino acids. Per the germline V gene, CDR1 is LNHDA and CDR2 is SQIVND (reference sequence). The CDR3 DNA reads TGTGCCAGTAGGCTCCTCCTCCGGGGGGCGAATCAGCCCCAGCATTTT. Translation gives CASRLLLRGANQPQHF.

The chain uses TRBV5-6 and TRBJ1-1; 7 positions agree with TRBD1. Germline V gene lookup returns CDR1 SGHDT and CDR2 YYEEEE. The CDR3 runs 14 residues. Germline trimming cut 4 bases from V and 7 bases from J; bases unmatched to any gene: 10. Here the CDR3 reads CASSKDPGGREAFF. CDR3 nucleotides: TGTGCCAGCAGCAAAGATCCAGGGGGTCGTGAAGCTTTCTTT.

The rearrangement joins TRBV5-1 to TRBJ2-5; 7 bases agree with TRBD1. V was clipped by 7 bases and J by 0 bases; unmatched bases: 6. The CDR3 runs 14 residues. CDR1 and CDR2 (germline): SGHRS, YFSETQ. The CDR3 DNA follows: TGCGCCAGCTCCAGGGGGTGGAACCAAGAGACCCAGTACTTC. Its translation: CASSRGWNQETQYF.

The V gene is TRBV29-1, the J gene TRBJ1-1; D possibly corresponds to TRBD1 (6 bases). Germline V CDR1 and CDR2: SQVTM, ANQGSEA. V was shortened by 6 bases and J by 1 base, with 12 bases between the two germline ends. The CDR3 has 13 amino acids. Written as DNA, the CDR3 is TGCAGCGTGTGGGGGGCGGGGAACACTGAAGCTTTCTTT. It encodes CSVWGAGNTEAFF.

The V and J genes are TRBV7-3 and TRBJ2-3; 7 bases are shared with TRBD2. Germline V CDR1 and CDR2: SGHTA, FQGTGA. The CDR3 runs 14 residues. The ends lost 0 bases at V and 8 bases at J; junction bases unmatched: 5. DNA of the CDR3: TGTGCCAGCAGCTTAACAAAGGTAGCGGGTACGCAGTATTTT. This codes for CASSLTKVAGTQYF.

The genes are TRBV7-2 and TRBJ2-7; D possibly corresponds to TRBD2 (5 bases). Germline CDR1 SGHTA, CDR2 FQGNSA. Trimming shortened V by 6 bases and J by 2 bases, and 14 bases separated the two germline ends. The CDR3 is 14 amino acids. The CDR3, as DNA: TGTGCCAGCAGTCACCCAGCGGACGCCTACGAGCAGTACTTC. Protein sequence: CASSHPADAYEQYF.

The CDR3 DNA reads as TGCGCCAGCAGATTTATATGGGGATCGGGCGAGCAGTACTTC. This encodes CASRFIWGSGEQYF. This chain connects TRBV5-1 to TRBJ2-7, with no clear D. Germline V gene data show CDR1 as SGHRS and CDR2 as YFSETQ. Between the trimmed V and J ends, which lost 5 bases and 6 bases, there was a span of 18 bases. CDR3 length equals 14 residues.

This clone was seen a single time. V gene TRBV6-1 combines with J gene TRBJ2-7, with D possibly matching TRBD1 (7 bases). Trimming shortened V by 1 base and J by 3 bases, and 10 bases separated the two germline ends. CDR3 length: 14 residues. Germline V gene sequence: CDR1 MNHNS, CDR2 SASEGT. The CDR3 DNA reads as TGTGCCAGCAGTGAAGACAGGGGAGGCTACGAGCAGTACTTC. Its protein product is CASSEDRGGYEQYF.

V usage is TRBV19 and J usage is TRBJ1-4; D is perhaps TRBD1 (6 bases). Trimming cost V 3 bases and J 3 bases, with 8 bases left between them. Germline V gene data show CDR1 as LNHDA and CDR2 as SQIVND (reference sequence). This CDR3 has 14 amino acids. In DNA, the CDR3 is TGTGCCAGTAGTATTCAGGGGTCTAATGAAAAACTGTTTTTT. Protein sequence: CASSIQGSNEKLFF.

Worth noting for this clone: Other DNA variants within this sample encode the same CDR3. V is TRBV28 and J is TRBJ1-5, with D tentatively TRBD1 (5 bases). Germline V gives CDR1 MDHEN, CDR2 SYDVKM. The CDR3 consists of 14 residues. V was trimmed by 6 bases and J by 4 bases, leaving 13 bases between them. For the CDR3, the DNA is TGTGCCAGCAGCCTTAGGGGAGGGAATCAGCCCCAGCATTTT. Amino acids: CASSLRGGNQPQHF.

The count of this clone is one. The chain recombines TRBV28 with TRBJ1-5; TRBD1 agrees at 8 bases. There are 19 residues in the CDR3. CDR1 and CDR2 (germline): MDHEN, SYDVKM. Trimming cost V 1 base and J 3 bases; bases outside gene matches: 14. CDR3 sequence: CASSLSLLRTGLNNQPQHF. CDR3 nucleotide sequence: TGTGCCAGCAGTTTATCCCTATTGAGGACAGGGTTAAACAATCAGCCCCAGCATTTT.

The V and J genes are TRBV28 and TRBJ1-2; TRBD1 might be the D (5 bases). Germline assignment: CDR1 MDHEN and CDR2 SYDVKM. The CDR3 is 13 residues long. The germline V and J ends were trimmed by 5 bases and 8 bases, with 15 bases remaining between them. CDR3: CASSGPGVWGYTF. The DNA of the CDR3 is TGTGCCAGCAGTGGCCCGGGGGTTTGGGGCTACACCTTC.

CDR3 in amino acids: CASLTRSTGSGNTIYF. DNA of the CDR3: TGTGCCAGCCTTACGCGATCGACTGGCTCTGGAAACACCATATATTTT. J is TRBJ1-3 and V is TRBV28; D unclear. The V end was cut by 8 bases, the J end by 0 bases, with 17 bases between. The CDR3 has 16 residues. Germline V lookup: CDR1 MDHEN, CDR2 SYDVKM.

This chain joins TRBV28 and TRBJ2-2, with TRBD2 as a possible D gene (6 bases). This CDR3 is built from 17 residues. Germline V gene data show CDR1 as MDHEN and CDR2 as SYDVKM. Trimming stripped 4 bases from V and 0 bases from J, with 15 bases between. The CDR3 coding sequence is TGTGCCAGCAGTTCCTCTCGGGCTAGCGCGAACACCGGGGAGCTGTTTTTT. It translates to CASSSSRASANTGELFF.

V gene TRBV30 combines with J gene TRBJ2-3, with 11 bases aligning to TRBD2. Trimming took 3 bases from V and 0 from J; bases not matched to a gene: 2. CDR1 is GTSNPN, CDR2 SVGIG, per germline (reference sequence). This CDR3 is 15 amino acids long. The CDR3 region has the DNA TGTGCCTGGAGCCGACTAGCGGGGAGCACAGATACGCAGTATTTT. Its translation is CAWSRLAGSTDTQYF.

J is TRBJ2-3 and V is TRBV9; TRBD2 is a possible D gene (5 bases). CDR1 and CDR2 (germline): SGDLS, YYNGEE. This CDR3 is 15 amino acids long. Trimming took 0 bases from V and 7 from J, leaving 15 bases between them. CDR3 residues: CASSVEVGVGYTQYF. The CDR3 nucleotides read TGTGCCAGCAGCGTAGAGGTGGGAGTGGGATATACGCAGTATTTT.

The V gene is TRBV9, the J gene TRBJ1-2; maybe TRBD1 (6 bases). This CDR3 has 16 residues. CDR1 is SGDLS and CDR2 is YYNGEE in the germline V gene. The germline V and J ends were trimmed by 3 bases and 5 bases, with 20 bases remaining between them. The CDR3 coding sequence is TGTGCCAGCAGCGAACCCCTCGGGGGCACTTGGTATGGCTACACCTTC. It encodes CASSEPLGGTWYGYTF. The complete variable domain, with remaining parts taken from reference TRBV9 and TRBJ1-2, reads DSGVTQTPKHLITATGQRVTLRCSPRSGDLSVYWYQQSLDQGLQFLIQYYNGEERAKGNILERFSAQQFPDLHSELNLSSLELGDSALYFCASSEPLGGTWYGYTFGSGTRLTVV.

This clone was detected once. This chain connects TRBV6-5 to TRBJ2-3; D gene ambiguous. Germline V gives CDR1 MNHEY, CDR2 SVGAGI. The CDR3 is made up of 14 amino acids. V was trimmed by 7 bases and J by 7 bases, leaving 18 bases between them. CDR3 nucleotides: TGTGCCAGCACCCCGGAACAGATCCTTTATACGCAGTATTTT. Its protein product is CASTPEQILYTQYF.

This chain links TRBV6-6 with TRBJ1-1; possibly TRBD1 for D (6 bases). The CDR3 loop spans 14 amino acids. Germline V CDR1 and CDR2: MNHNY, SVGAGI (reference sequence). Trimming removed 0 bases at V and 1 base at J, with 6 bases between. CDR3 in amino acids: CASSYSDRNTEAFF. The CDR3 DNA sequence: TGTGCCAGCAGTTACTCGGACAGGAACACTGAAGCTTTCTTT.

On this clone: This CDR3 is also generated by other DNA sequences in the sample. The chain couples TRBV27 to TRBJ2-7; no firm D call. Trimming left V 4 bases short and J 2 bases short, with 3 bases between. Germline V lookup: CDR1 MNHEY, CDR2 SMNVEV (reference sequence). This CDR3 region has 11 residues. This chain's CDR3 is CASSSTYEQYF. For the CDR3, the DNA is TGTGCCAGCAGTTCCACCTACGAGCAGTACTTC.

The chain recombines TRBV19 with TRBJ1-5, with D possibly matching TRBD1 (5 bases). CDR3 size: 14 residues. CDR1 is LNHDA, CDR2 SQIVND, per germline (reference sequence). Trimming stripped 3 bases from V and 3 bases from J, with 9 bases between. The CDR3 sequence is CASSIRGTNQPQHF. In nucleotides, the CDR3 is TGTGCCAGTAGTATTCGGGGGACCAATCAGCCCCAGCATTTT.

The chain couples TRBV19 to TRBJ1-4; D is unclear. Germline V gives CDR1 LNHDA, CDR2 SQIVND (reference sequence). V lost 6 bases, J lost 8 bases, and 16 bases lay in between. The CDR3 contains 14 residues. DNA for the CDR3: TGTGCCAGTAGAACCGACAACCCGAGGGAAAAACTGTTTTTT. Its protein product is CASRTDNPREKLFF.

The chain combines TRBV7-3 with TRBJ1-2, with 8 bases that match TRBD1. This CDR3 comprises 14 residues. CDR1 and CDR2 from the germline V gene are SGHTA and FQGTGA. Germline trimming cut 2 bases from V and 5 bases from J; bases unmatched to any gene: 4. This CDR3 reads CASSLGRQGYGYTF. Written as DNA, the CDR3 is TGTGCCAGCAGCTTAGGAAGACAGGGGTATGGCTACACCTTC. The whole variable domain, remainder taken from reference TRBV7-3 and TRBJ1-2, is GAGVSQTPSNKVTEKGKYVELRCDPISGHTALYWYRQSLGQGPEFLIYFQGTGAADDSGLPNDRFFAVRPEGSVSTLKIQRTERGDSAVYLCASSLGRQGYGYTFGSGTRLTVV.

CDR3 DNA sequence: TGTGCCAGCAGTAAAGGACTAGCGGGGGGGCAAGAGACCCAGTACTTC. Protein product: CASSKGLAGGQETQYF. This chain links TRBV6-1 with TRBJ2-5, with 15 bases matching TRBD2. Germline CDR1 MNHNS, CDR2 SASEGT. Trimming at V came to 5 bases and at J to 2 bases, leaving 3 bases not matched to a gene. CDR3 length: 16 residues.

This clone was seen once. The rearrangement joins TRBV4-3 to TRBJ2-3, with a tentative D call TRBD2 (6 bases). Germline assignment: CDR1 LGHNA and CDR2 YSLEER. This CDR3 has 17 amino acids. V shed 0 bases and J shed 0 bases, with 13 bases lying between them. The CDR3 protein is CASSQDRGGASTDTQYF. CDR3 DNA: TGCGCCAGCAGCCAAGATCGAGGAGGGGCGAGCACAGATACGCAGTATTTT.

This chain connects TRBV5-1 to TRBJ1-6; D gene ambiguous. The V gene lost 0 bases and the J gene lost 11 bases, with 15 bases spanning the gap. Germline CDR1 SGHRS, CDR2 YFSETQ. The CDR3 extends over 15 amino acids. This CDR3 is CASSLDIRAQAPLHF. CDR3 nucleotides: TGCGCCAGCAGCTTGGACATCCGGGCGCAGGCACCCCTCCACTTT. Filled out from reference TRBV5-1 and TRBJ1-6, the complete variable domain reads KAGVTQTPRYLIKTRGQQVTLSCSPISGHRSVSWYQQTPGQGLQFLFEYFSETQRNKGNFPGRFSGRQFSNSRSEMNVSTLELGDSALYLCASSLDIRAQAPLHFGNGTRLTVT.